A selection of T cell receptor beta chains follows, all from one sample in a study of T cells after yellow fever vaccination. TCRdb analysed the 5' RACE reads with MiXCR anew, one entry per CDR3 protein. The data show 550,000 or so distinct CDR3 sequences, about 19% seen once. Material: PBMCs, obtained 15 days after the yellow fever booster vaccination. The receptors were gathered from a man aged 30 to 45 who received the YFV17D yellow fever vaccine. The CDR3 runs from the conserved cysteine through the conserved F or W. A D gene is named only where the DNA matches it firmly. The listing skips clone size in some rows; elsewhere it reads once, few, many or a size class.

>TRBJ2-7|TRBV15|-|-
CATSIGPSGRSSYEQYF
TGTGCCACCAGCATCGGGCCGAGCGGGCGTTCTTCCTACGAGCAGTACTTC
>TRBJ2-5|TRBV15|-|few
CATSRSSQETQYF
TGTGCCACCAGCCGCAGCTCCCAAGAGACCCAGTACTTC
>TRBJ2-7|TRBV28|TRBD2|few
CASSPIGLAAEQYF
TGTGCCAGCAGTCCCATAGGACTAGCTGCCGAGCAGTACTTC
>TRBJ2-2|TRBV9|-|-
CASSVRGGGTGELFF
TGTGCCAGCAGCGTAAGGGGGGGTGGCACCGGGGAGCTGTTTTTT
>TRBJ1-1|TRBV7-2|-|-
CASSPASVSAEAFF
TGTGCCAGCAGCCCCGCCTCCGTCTCCGCTGAAGCTTTCTTT
>TRBJ2-5|TRBV30|-|-
CAWRLRLKNQETQYF
TGTGCCTGGAGGTTAAGACTAAAAAACCAAGAGACCCAGTACTTC
>TRBJ2-1|TRBV6-5|TRBD2|few
CASSNPGGRINEQFF
TGTGCCAGCAGTAACCCGGGAGGGAGGATTAACGAGCAGTTCTTC
>TRBJ2-1|TRBV7-8|-|few
CASSSSPGSYNEQFF
TGTGCCAGCAGCTCTAGCCCCGGCTCCTACAATGAGCAGTTCTTC
>TRBJ2-6|TRBV5-1|-|few
CASSSHHQASGANVLTF
TGCGCCAGCTCTTCCCACCACCAGGCCTCTGGGGCCAACGTCCTGACTTTC
>TRBJ2-2|TRBV5-4|-|-
CASSADLLSGELFF
TGTGCCAGCAGCGCGGACTTGCTTAGTGGGGAGCTGTTTTTT
>TRBJ2-7|TRBV6-1|-|-
CASRPGTPASEQYF
TGTGCCAGCAGACCCGGGACCCCAGCCTCCGAGCAGTACTTC
>TRBJ2-2|TRBV5-4|TRBD2|-
CASSPTGAGAVGELFF
TGTGCCAGCAGCCCCACCGGGGCGGGAGCTGTCGGGGAGCTGTTTTTT
>TRBJ2-5|TRBV11-2|-|many
CASSLARDLRQETQYF
TGTGCCAGCAGCTTAGCACGGGACCTCCGTCAAGAGACCCAGTACTTC
>TRBJ2-1|TRBV21-1|-|-
CASGKARFSHEQFF
TGTGCCAGCGGGAAAGCGCGGTTTAGTCATGAGCAGTTCTTC
>TRBJ2-2|TRBV29-1|TRBD1|many
CSVAPGQGNTGELFF
TGCAGCGTGGCCCCGGGACAGGGTAACACCGGGGAGCTGTTTTTT
>TRBJ2-5|TRBV7-7|-|-
CASSFGPRLRQETQYF
TGTGCCAGCAGCTTCGGGCCGAGGCTGCGTCAAGAGACCCAGTACTTC
>TRBJ1-5|TRBV20-1|TRBD1|few
CSAKGARGQPQHF
TGCAGTGCAAAGGGGGCGCGAGGACAGCCCCAGCATTTT
>TRBJ2-1|TRBV6-5|TRBD1|few
CASRTQRTGIHEQFF
TGTGCCAGCAGGACTCAGAGGACAGGGATACATGAGCAGTTCTTC
>TRBJ2-1|TRBV19|-|few
CASRPRTHYNEQFF
TGTGCCAGTAGACCCAGGACGCATTACAATGAGCAGTTCTTC
>TRBJ1-4|TRBV3-1|-|-
CASSQESIRAKKLFF
TGTGCCAGCAGCCAAGAATCGATCCGGGCAAAGAAACTGTTTTTT
>TRBJ2-4|TRBV7-2|-|many
CASSLAGVLAKNIQYF
TGTGCCAGCAGCTTAGCGGGAGTCCTAGCCAAAAACATTCAGTACTTC
>TRBJ2-7|TRBV29-1|TRBD1|-
CSVVYWTGSYELYF
TGCAGCGTCGTGTATTGGACAGGGAGCTACGAGCTGTACTTC
>TRBJ1-5|TRBV29-1|-|-
CSVGGRASNQPQHF
TGCAGCGTTGGTGGCAGAGCTTCAAATCAGCCCCAGCATTTT
>TRBJ1-1|TRBV7-9|-|few
CASSLVDPWPFF
TGTGCCAGCAGCTTAGTCGACCCATGGCCTTTCTTT
>TRBJ2-7|TRBV29-1|TRBD1|few
CSVDFGTGATEQYF
TGCAGCGTTGACTTCGGGACAGGGGCGACTGAGCAGTACTTC
>TRBJ2-4|TRBV15|TRBD1|-
CATSRSGQQKNIQYF
TGTGCCACCAGCAGATCGGGACAGCAAAAAAACATTCAGTACTTC
>TRBJ1-5|TRBV18|-|-
CASSLGGDQHF
TGTGCCAGCTCATTGGGGGGAGACCAGCATTTT
>TRBJ2-2|TRBV19|-|-
CASSILGGPGELFF
TGTGCCAGTAGTATTCTCGGGGGGCCCGGGGAGCTGTTTTTT
>TRBJ2-7|TRBV5-6|TRBD1|many
CASSHGQGSLAYEQYF
TGTGCCAGCAGCCACGGACAGGGAAGTCTAGCCTACGAGCAGTACTTC
>TRBJ2-2|TRBV5-1|TRBD2|few
CASSGGLAAGELFF
TGCGCCAGCAGCGGGGGACTAGCGGCCGGGGAGCTGTTTTTT
>TRBJ1-5|TRBV20-1|-|-
CSATGTSNQPQHF
TGCAGTGCTACAGGGACCAGCAATCAGCCCCAGCATTTT
>TRBJ2-1|TRBV7-6|-|few
CASSLAQGHEQFF
TGTGCCAGCAGCTTAGCCCAGGGTCATGAGCAGTTCTTC
>TRBJ1-1|TRBV20-1|TRBD1|-
CSARTPTGGNTEAFF
TGCAGTGCTAGAACCCCCACAGGGGGGAACACTGAAGCTTTCTTT
>TRBJ2-1|TRBV18|TRBD2|-
CATSRTSAFSSYNEQFF
TGTGCCACTTCGAGGACTAGCGCCTTCAGCTCCTACAATGAGCAGTTCTTC
>TRBJ1-6|TRBV6-5|TRBD1|-
CASRQQGRSNSPLHF
TGTGCCAGCAGACAACAGGGGAGGAGTAATTCACCCCTCCACTTT
>TRBJ2-2|TRBV20-1|-|few
CSVLLPGRNTGELFF
TGCAGTGTCCTGCTTCCGGGTAGGAACACCGGGGAGCTGTTTTTT
>TRBJ2-5|TRBV20-1|-|few
CSARDPRGIETQYF
TGCAGTGCTAGAGATCCTAGGGGGATCGAGACCCAGTACTTC
>TRBJ2-1|TRBV7-3|-|-
CASSSDGARGDEQFF
TGTGCCAGCAGCTCTGACGGGGCTCGAGGCGATGAGCAGTTCTTC
>TRBJ2-5|TRBV7-7|TRBD2|-
CASSLGTSGETQYF
TGTGCTAGCAGCCTCGGGACTAGCGGTGAGACCCAGTACTTC
>TRBJ2-5|TRBV5-1|TRBD2|-
CASSLAGVGEAETQYF
TGCGCCAGCAGTTTAGCGGGAGTAGGGGAAGCAGAGACCCAGTACTTC
>TRBJ2-3|TRBV7-7|TRBD2|-
CASSELAGDPGATQYF
TGTGCCAGCAGCGAACTAGCGGGAGATCCCGGGGCTACGCAGTATTTT
>TRBJ2-3|TRBV15|TRBD2|few
CATSPSGRGAQYF
TGTGCCACCAGCCCTAGCGGGAGGGGAGCGCAGTATTTT
>TRBJ2-5|TRBV29-1|-|few
CSVDGEETQYF
TGCAGCGTTGATGGGGAAGAGACCCAGTACTTC
>TRBJ1-2|TRBV10-3|-|few
CAISGTDDGYTF
TGTGCCATCAGTGGGACAGACGACGGCTACACCTTC
>TRBJ2-6|TRBV10-3|-|-
CAISESGTGPTRSVLTF
TGTGCCATCAGTGAGAGTGGGACTGGCCCCACAAGAAGCGTCCTGACTTTC
>TRBJ1-4|TRBV6-1|TRBD1|-
CASRRTGTNEKLFF
TGTGCCAGCAGGAGGACAGGGACTAATGAAAAACTGTTTTTT
>TRBJ2-3|TRBV20-1|TRBD2|-
CSATQGLAVTDTQYF
TGCAGTGCTACTCAGGGACTAGCGGTCACAGATACGCAGTATTTT
>TRBJ1-2|TRBV6-5|-|few
CASSYSKNSLGYTF
TGTGCCAGCAGTTACTCGAAGAACTCTCTCGGCTACACCTTC
>TRBJ1-4|TRBV9|-|-
CASSVAPLQEKLFF
TGTGCCAGCAGCGTAGCCCCCCTGCAGGAAAAACTGTTTTTT
>TRBJ2-7|TRBV7-9|-|many
CASSFRGRYEQYF
TGTGCCAGCAGCTTCAGGGGTCGGTACGAGCAGTACTTC
>TRBJ2-1|TRBV15|TRBD2|few
CATSFGSGGNEQFF
TGTGCCACCAGTTTCGGGAGCGGGGGGAATGAGCAGTTCTTC
>TRBJ2-7|TRBV7-2|-|few
CASSLGRGLAAEQYF
TGTGCCAGCAGCTTAGGACGGGGATTGGCCGCCGAGCAGTACTTC
>TRBJ2-2|TRBV20-1|TRBD2|-
CSAHAGANTGELFF
TGCAGTGCCCATGCGGGGGCGAACACCGGGGAGCTGTTTTTT
>TRBJ2-5|TRBV5-1|TRBD1|-
CASSLGGSRQGVETQYF
TGCGCCAGCAGCCTAGGAGGTTCCAGACAGGGGGTTGAGACCCAGTACTTC
>TRBJ2-5|TRBV20-1|-|-
CSAPRSVETQYF
TGCAGTGCTCCCCGATCGGTGGAGACCCAGTACTTC
>TRBJ2-5|TRBV20-1|TRBD1|-
CSARSQGAWETQYF
TGCAGTGCTAGGAGCCAGGGGGCTTGGGAGACCCAGTACTTC
>TRBJ2-7|TRBV10-2|-|few
CASSKPGQGTHEQYF
TGCGCCAGCAGTAAGCCGGGACAAGGCACCCACGAGCAGTACTTC